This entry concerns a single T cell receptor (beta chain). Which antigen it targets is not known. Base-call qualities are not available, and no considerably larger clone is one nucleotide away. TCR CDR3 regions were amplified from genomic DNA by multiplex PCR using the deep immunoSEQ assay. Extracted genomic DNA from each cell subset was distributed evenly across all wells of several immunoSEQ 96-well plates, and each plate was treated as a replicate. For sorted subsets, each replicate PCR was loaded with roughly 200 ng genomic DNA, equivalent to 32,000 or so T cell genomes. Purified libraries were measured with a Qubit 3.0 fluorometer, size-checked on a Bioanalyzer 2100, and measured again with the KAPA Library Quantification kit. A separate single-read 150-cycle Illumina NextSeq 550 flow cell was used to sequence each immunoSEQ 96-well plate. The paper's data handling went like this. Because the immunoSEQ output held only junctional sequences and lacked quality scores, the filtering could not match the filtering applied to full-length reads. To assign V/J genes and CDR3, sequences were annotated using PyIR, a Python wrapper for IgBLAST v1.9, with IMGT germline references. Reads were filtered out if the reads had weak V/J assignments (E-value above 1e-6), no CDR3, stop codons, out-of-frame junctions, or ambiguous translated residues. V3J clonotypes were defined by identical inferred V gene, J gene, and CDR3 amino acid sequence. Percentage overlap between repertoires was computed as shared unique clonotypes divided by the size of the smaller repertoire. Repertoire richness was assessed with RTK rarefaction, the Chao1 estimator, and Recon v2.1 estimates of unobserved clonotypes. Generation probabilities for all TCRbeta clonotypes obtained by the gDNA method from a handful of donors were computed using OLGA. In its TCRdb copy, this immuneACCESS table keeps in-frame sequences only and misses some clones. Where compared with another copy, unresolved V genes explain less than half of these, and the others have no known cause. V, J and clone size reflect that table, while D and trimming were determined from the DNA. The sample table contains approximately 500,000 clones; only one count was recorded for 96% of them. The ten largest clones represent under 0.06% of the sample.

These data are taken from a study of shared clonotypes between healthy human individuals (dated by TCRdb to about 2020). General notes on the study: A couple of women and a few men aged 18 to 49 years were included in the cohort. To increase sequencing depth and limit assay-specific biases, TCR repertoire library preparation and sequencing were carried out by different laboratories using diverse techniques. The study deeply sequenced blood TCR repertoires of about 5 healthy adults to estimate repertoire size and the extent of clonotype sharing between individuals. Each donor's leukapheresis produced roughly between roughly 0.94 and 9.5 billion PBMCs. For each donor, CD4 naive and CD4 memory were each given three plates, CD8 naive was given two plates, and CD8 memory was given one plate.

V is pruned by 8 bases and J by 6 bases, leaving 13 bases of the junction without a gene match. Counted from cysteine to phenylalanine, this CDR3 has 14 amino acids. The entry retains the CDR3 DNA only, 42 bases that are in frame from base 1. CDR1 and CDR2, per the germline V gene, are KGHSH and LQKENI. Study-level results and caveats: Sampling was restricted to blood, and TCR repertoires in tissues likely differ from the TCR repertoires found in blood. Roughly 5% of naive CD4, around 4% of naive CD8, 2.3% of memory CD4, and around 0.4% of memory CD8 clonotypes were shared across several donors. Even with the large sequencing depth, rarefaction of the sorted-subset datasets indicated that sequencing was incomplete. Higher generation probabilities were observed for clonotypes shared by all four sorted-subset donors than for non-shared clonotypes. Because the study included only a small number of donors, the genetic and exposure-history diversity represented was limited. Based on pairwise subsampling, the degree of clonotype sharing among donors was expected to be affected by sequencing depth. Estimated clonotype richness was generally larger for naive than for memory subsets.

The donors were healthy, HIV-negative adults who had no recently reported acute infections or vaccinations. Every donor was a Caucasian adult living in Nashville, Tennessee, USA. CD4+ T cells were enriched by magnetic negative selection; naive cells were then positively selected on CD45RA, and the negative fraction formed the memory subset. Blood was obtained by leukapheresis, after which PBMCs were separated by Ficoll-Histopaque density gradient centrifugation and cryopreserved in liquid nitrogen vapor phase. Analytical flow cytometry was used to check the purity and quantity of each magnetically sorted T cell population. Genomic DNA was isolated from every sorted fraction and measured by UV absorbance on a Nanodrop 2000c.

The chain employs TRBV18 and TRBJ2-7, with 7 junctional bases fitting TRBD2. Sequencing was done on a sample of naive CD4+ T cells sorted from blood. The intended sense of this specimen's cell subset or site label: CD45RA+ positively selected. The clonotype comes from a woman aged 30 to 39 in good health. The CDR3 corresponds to CASAAASGQPEQYF. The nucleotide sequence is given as TGTGCCAGCGCAGCGGCTAGCGGCCAACCCGAGCAGTACTTC.